This passage covers 10 T cell receptor beta chains from one sample sequenced in a study of cytomegalovirus exposure and HLA in healthy donors (TCRdb year 2017). The library was produced with the immunoSEQ multiplex PCR assay. The multiplex PCR relied on a mix of 60 forward primers for TCR Vbeta segments and 13 reverse primers for TCR Jbeta segments. In its TCRdb copy, this immuneACCESS table keeps in-frame sequences only and misses some clones. Where compared with another copy, unresolved V genes explain less than half of these, and the others have no known cause. The sample contains approximately 120,000 clones, roughly four fifths of them found a single time. Approximately 3.1% of the sample is held by the ten biggest clonotypes. Sequencing used PBMCs. The receptors were sampled from a man aged 30 to 45 in good health and CMV-seronegative.

The V and J genes are TRBV29-1 and TRBJ2-1; D uncertain. Germline loops: CDR1 SQVTM, CDR2 ANQGSEA. Trimming took off 2 bases at V and 0 bases at J, with 14 bases between the two ends. This CDR3 comprises 16 residues. CDR3 in amino acids: CSVETRESGSYNEQFF. The CDR3 DNA is TGCAGCGTTGAAACACGAGAATCGGGCTCCTACAATGAGCAGTTCTTC.

The chain has TRBV6-5 and TRBJ2-7, with 8 bases that match TRBD2. CDR1 and CDR2 (germline): MNHEY, SVGAGI. V lost 2 bases to trimming and J lost 6 bases; unmatched junction nucleotides: 9. This CDR3 comprises 15 residues. CDR3 amino acids: CASSYAGGGIREQYF. CDR3 coding DNA: TGTGCCAGCAGTTACGCGGGGGGAGGGATACGCGAGCAGTACTTC.

The chain links TRBV2 to TRBJ1-5; D may be TRBD1 (6 bases). This CDR3 is built from 17 residues. Trimming pared 5 bases from V and 0 bases from J, leaving 17 bases between. Looked up from germline, CDR1 is SNHLY and CDR2 is FYNNEI. The CDR3 spells CASSPVLQGSSNQPQHF. In DNA form, the CDR3 reads TGTGCCAGCAGTCCCGTCCTACAGGGTTCTAGCAATCAGCCCCAGCATTTT.

This chain links TRBV9 with TRBJ2-1; 9 bases are shared with TRBD2. The V gene end was trimmed by 4 bases and the J gene end by 0 bases; junction bases not matched to a gene: 5. Germline-derived CDR1 and CDR2 are SGDLS and YYNGEE. This CDR3 has 16 amino acids. CDR3 sequence (DNA): TGTGCCAGCAGCCCAAGACTAGCGGACTCCTACAATGAGCAGTTCTTC. This codes for CASSPRLADSYNEQFF.

The rearrangement uses TRBV28 and TRBJ2-1; 11 positions match TRBD2. There are 14 residues in the CDR3. V lost 6 bases to trimming and J lost 4 bases; unmatched junction nucleotides: 2. Germline V gene lookup returns CDR1 MDHEN and CDR2 SYDVKM. The CDR3 DNA reads as TGTGCCAGCAGCGGGACTAGCGGATACAATGAGCAGTTCTTC. Amino acids: CASSGTSGYNEQFF.

CDR3 residues: CASSLRQLYGYTF. The CDR3 nucleotides are TGTGCCAGCAGCTTGAGGCAGCTCTATGGCTACACCTTC. The rearrangement uses TRBV7-8 and TRBJ1-2; D uncertain. This CDR3 region has 13 residues. V gave up 3 bases and J gave up 4 bases, with 9 bases separating them. In germline, CDR1 is SGHVS, CDR2 FQNEAQ.

The chain uses TRBV4-1 and TRBJ2-7; unclear D gene. The CDR3 has 13 amino acids. The ends were cut back, 2 bases at V and 0 bases at J, with 5 bases in the middle. CDR1 is MGHRA, CDR2 YSYEKL, per germline. CDR3 sequence: CASSQSFSYEQYF. The CDR3 DNA reads TGCGCCAGCAGCCAATCTTTCTCCTACGAGCAGTACTTC.

This clone turned up a few times. V and J are TRBV9 and TRBJ2-7; 7 nucleotides line up with TRBD1. Germline loops: CDR1 SGDLS, CDR2 YYNGEE. The CDR3 has 13 amino acids. Trimming cost V 4 bases and J 3 bases; bases outside gene matches: 4. The CDR3 nucleotides read TGTGCCAGCAGCTCGGGACAGAACTACGAGCAGTACTTC. Encoded protein: CASSSGQNYEQYF.

The chain joins TRBV11-1 to TRBJ1-2; D possibly corresponds to TRBD1 (6 bases). Trimming stripped 1 base from V and 3 bases from J, with 6 bases between. The CDR3 is made up of 13 amino acids. Germline V gene data show CDR1 as SGHAT and CDR2 as FQDESV (reference sequence). The CDR3 loop reads CASSLGTDYGYTF. In nucleotides, the CDR3 is TGTGCCAGCAGCTTAGGGACAGACTATGGCTACACCTTC.

The chain employs TRBV19 and TRBJ1-6; D uncertain. V gave up 5 bases and J gave up 8 bases, with 10 bases separating them. This CDR3 is 13 amino acids long. Germline V CDR1 and CDR2: LNHDA, SQIVND (reference sequence). CDR3 sequence (DNA): TGTGCCAGTAGTCAAACGGGATATTCACCCCTCCACTTT. Its translation is CASSQTGYSPLHF.